Each of the 15 T cell receptor beta chains below was sequenced from the same sample in a study of regulatory T cells in long-lasting Graves disease. Both iRepertoire HTBI primers and Arm-PCR of CDR3 regions were used to build the TCR beta libraries. TCRdb ran MiXCR on the multiplex PCR reads and lists one entry per CDR3 protein. The data contain hundreds of thousands of distinct CDR3 sequences, about 13% of them singletons. Time point: newly diagnosed GD, antithyroid drugs for less than 3 months. The TCR library was prepared using RNA isolated from PBMCs. These data also featured in a second study, about T cells in Graves' hyperthyroidism and ophthalmopathy.

Here the sequenced sample was peripheral blood mononuclear cells (PBMCs), taken at new diagnosis, from a patient treated with antithyroid drugs. The receptors come from a man aged 30 to 45 with Graves disease.

At least ten counts were recorded for this clonotype. V gene TRBV7-9 combines with J gene TRBJ2-1; unclear D gene. CDR3 size: 14 residues. Per the germline V gene, CDR1 is SEHNR and CDR2 is FQNEAQ (reference sequence). V was pared by 1 base and J by 16 bases, with 20 bases between. CDR3 nucleotide sequence: TGTGCCAGCAGCTTAGGGGATTCGCAGTCTGAAAGCTTCTTC. It is translated as CASSLGDSQSESFF.

This chain connects TRBV27 to TRBJ1-2, with a possible D match to TRBD1 (6 bases). The CDR3 loop spans 16 amino acids. With 5 bases removed from V and 5 bases from J, the gap between germline ends came to 21 bases. Germline V gives CDR1 MNHEY, CDR2 SMNVEV (reference sequence). The CDR3 here is CASSPSTRTASYGYTF. The CDR3 nucleotides read TGTGCCAGCAGTCCCTCCACCCGGACAGCTAGTTATGGCTACACCTTC.

The V gene is TRBV20-1, the J gene TRBJ1-3; 8 positions match TRBD1. The CDR3 runs to 16 residues. CDR1 is DFQATT, CDR2 SNEGSKA, per germline (reference sequence). After removal of 0 bases from V and 0 bases from J, the junction contained 4 bases not matched to a gene. Here the CDR3 reads CSARDFTGGSGNTIYF. The DNA for the CDR3 is TGCAGTGCTAGAGATTTTACAGGGGGCTCTGGAAACACCATATATTTT.

This clonotype appeared many times. CDR3: CASSPGTGRRDTQYF. CDR3 nucleotide sequence: TGTGCCAGCAGTCCCGGGACAGGGAGGAGAGATACGCAGTATTTT. V and J are TRBV27 and TRBJ2-3; 9 bases fit TRBD1. The germline V gene encodes CDR1 MNHEY and CDR2 SMNVEV (reference sequence). V shed 5 bases and J 5 bases; nucleotides not matched to a gene: 8. The CDR3 is 15 amino acids.

The chain uses TRBV25-1 and TRBJ2-7; 9 nucleotides agree with TRBD1. Germline V lookup: CDR1 MGHDK, CDR2 SYGVNS. Trimming took 4 bases from V and 7 from J; bases not matched to a gene: 8. This CDR3 contains 14 residues. In DNA, the CDR3 is TGTGCCAGCAGTGGGGGACAGGGATGGGGGGAGCAGTACTTC. Translating gives CASSGGQGWGEQYF.

The chain recombines TRBV30 with TRBJ2-7; D is possibly TRBD2 (6 bases). The CDR3 is 16 amino acids. V was cut by 2 bases and J by 1 base, with 18 bases left in between. CDR1 and CDR2 from the germline V gene are GTSNPN and SVGIG (reference sequence). DNA of the CDR3: TGTGCCTGGAGTACTGGGTGGGGGGAGCTATCCTACGAGCAGTACTTC. The encoded protein is CAWSTGWGELSYEQYF.

This clonotype came up many times. The V and J genes are TRBV11-2 and TRBJ2-5; D gene unclear. Germline V CDR1 and CDR2: SGHAT, FQNNGV. Trimming took 1 base from V and 3 from J, leaving 6 bases between them. This CDR3 is 13 amino acids long. The CDR3 sequence is CASSLALKETQYF. CDR3 in DNA: TGTGCCAGCAGCTTAGCTCTGAAAGAGACCCAGTACTTC.

There are many counts of this clonotype. The V call is TRBV12-5, the J call TRBJ2-2, with TRBD2 matching 7 bases. The CDR3 extends over 17 amino acids. The germline V gene encodes CDR1 LGHNT and CDR2 FRNRAP. J gave up 5 bases and V 4 bases, and 13 bases lay outside the gene matches. The CDR3 reads CASGSDGRLAATGELFF. CDR3 DNA: TGTGCTAGTGGTTCTGATGGCCGGCTAGCGGCTACCGGGGAGCTGTTTTTT.

The rearrangement links TRBV20-1 to TRBJ2-2; D is uncertain. The CDR3 covers 15 residues. Germline loops: CDR1 DFQATT, CDR2 SNEGSKA (reference sequence). Trimming stripped 1 base from V and 0 bases from J, with 9 bases between. The CDR3 here is CSARVRTTNTGELFF. For the CDR3, the DNA is TGCAGTGCTAGAGTCAGGACCACGAACACCGGGGAGCTGTTTTTT.

This clonotype showed up many times. This sequence joins TRBV12-3 or TRBV12-4 and TRBJ1-1; D possibly corresponds to TRBD1 (5 bases). The V and J ends lost 5 bases and 4 bases respectively, with 8 bases between them. CDR3 length: 12 residues. As DNA, the CDR3 is TGTGCCAGCAGTCTACAGGTCACTGAAGCTTTCTTT. It is translated as CASSLQVTEAFF.

This clonotype was seen repeatedly, ten times or more. V is TRBV27 and J is TRBJ2-7, with 7 nucleotides matching TRBD1. V was clipped by 4 bases and J by 5 bases; unmatched bases: 14. The CDR3 totals 16 residues. In germline, CDR1 is MNHEY, CDR2 SMNVEV (reference sequence). CDR3 in amino acids: CASSSGRDRVTDEQYF. CDR3 coding DNA: TGTGCCAGCAGTTCCGGCAGAGACAGGGTAACTGACGAGCAGTACTTC.

This clonotype was observed many times. J is TRBJ2-1 and V is TRBV7-2, with 10 bases fitting TRBD2. The CDR3 loop spans 15 amino acids. The V gene's germline CDR1 is SGHTA and CDR2 FQGNSA. Trimming cost V 5 bases and J 7 bases; bases outside gene matches: 8. The DNA of the CDR3 is TGTGCCAGCAGCCTAACTAGCGGGACAGCAAATGAGCAGTTCTTC. This encodes CASSLTSGTANEQFF.

This clonotype was seen more than once but under ten times. The chain couples TRBV7-8 to TRBJ2-7, with TRBD2 matching over 7 bases. V shed 2 bases and J 0 bases; nucleotides not matched to a gene: 4. The germline gives CDR1 SGHVS, CDR2 FQNEAQ. CDR3 length equals 15 residues. For the CDR3, the DNA is TGTGCCAGCAGCTTAAAGAGGACTAGCTCCTACGAGCAGTACTTC. Translating it yields CASSLKRTSSYEQYF.

The genes are TRBV25-1 and TRBJ1-1, with unresolved D. With 8 bases removed from V and 0 bases from J, the gap between germline ends came to 16 bases. The CDR3 runs 15 residues. Germline values: CDR1 MGHDK, CDR2 SYGVNS. The CDR3 here is CASGVVSGMNTEAFF. The CDR3 DNA sequence: TGTGCCAGCGGGGTTGTGTCAGGCATGAACACTGAAGCTTTCTTT.

Only a few counts were recorded for this clonotype. V gene TRBV9 combines with J gene TRBJ1-1; D call uncertain. Trimming shortened V by 4 bases and J by 0 bases, and 10 bases separated the two germline ends. The CDR3 runs to 14 residues. CDR1 SGDLS and CDR2 YYNGEE come from the germline V gene. CDR3 in DNA: TGTGCCAGCAGCTTCGGACCCCTGAACACTGAAGCTTTCTTT. This encodes CASSFGPLNTEAFF.